The T cell receptor (beta chain) described here comes from a study of cytotoxic CD8 clonotypes in ibrutinib-treated CLL. Across the whole study: The response samples were taken once patients had been treated for a median of 12 months, range 6 to 36.

The CDR3 runs 15 residues. The germline CDR1 and CDR2 sequences are SGHTA and FQGTGA. J was trimmed by 5 bases and V by 5 bases; bases with no gene match: 3. The planned depth of sequencing spanned 1 in 200,000 to 1 in 1 million T cells. Sequenced by immunoSEQ multiplex PCR; TCRdb stores in-frame clones only, minus some. The sample lists roughly 30,000 clones; about three quarters were seen once. About this clone: Its antigen is currently unknown.

Findings and limits, study-wide: Public clonotypes proved infrequent, and on treatment they shrank or remained steady. Clonality correlated strongly with circulating CD8+ T cells and exceeded age-matched healthy donors at baseline.

The rearrangement links TRBV7-3 to TRBJ2-5, with TRBD2 identical over 15 bases. The TCR sequence derives from a human donor with chronic lymphocytic leukemia. Sample: PBMCs, taken after 36 months of ibrutinib treatment. The CDR3 DNA reads TGTGCCAGCAGCCCCGGACTAGCGGGGGGGGAGACCCAGTACTTC. Its protein is CASSPGLAGGETQYF.